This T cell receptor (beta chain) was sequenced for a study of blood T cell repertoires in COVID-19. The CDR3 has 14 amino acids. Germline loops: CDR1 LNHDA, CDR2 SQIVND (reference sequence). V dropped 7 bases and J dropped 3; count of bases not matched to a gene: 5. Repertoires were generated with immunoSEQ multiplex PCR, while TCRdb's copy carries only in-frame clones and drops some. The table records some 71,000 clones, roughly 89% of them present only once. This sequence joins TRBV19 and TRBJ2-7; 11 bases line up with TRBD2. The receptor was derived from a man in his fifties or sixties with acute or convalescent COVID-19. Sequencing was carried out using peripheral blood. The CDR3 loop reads CASKLTSGDYEQYF. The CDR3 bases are TGTGCCAGTAAGTTGACTAGCGGGGACTACGAGCAGTACTTC.